This T cell receptor (beta chain) was sequenced during a study of blood T cells in healthy people across ages. A J-beta primer mix and a sample-barcoded 5' primer were used in a second PCR of roughly 6 to 11 cycles. TCRdb passed the 5' RACE reads through MiXCR, listing each CDR3 protein once. This sample yields 700,000 to 950,000 distinct CDR3 sequences, of which around 46% are seen a single time; around 20% belongs to the top ten. V shed 7 bases and J 11 bases; nucleotides not matched to a gene: 10. The V gene's germline CDR1 is SQVTM and CDR2 ANQGSEA. The CDR3 totals 11 residues. V usage is TRBV29-1 and J usage is TRBJ2-5; 7 bases are shared with TRBD1. Sequencing was done on a sample of blood. This clonotype was sampled from a woman in her sixties in good health. The CDR3 DNA reads TGCAGCGCCCGACAGGGCTCAGAGCAGTACTTC. It codes for CSARQGSEQYF.